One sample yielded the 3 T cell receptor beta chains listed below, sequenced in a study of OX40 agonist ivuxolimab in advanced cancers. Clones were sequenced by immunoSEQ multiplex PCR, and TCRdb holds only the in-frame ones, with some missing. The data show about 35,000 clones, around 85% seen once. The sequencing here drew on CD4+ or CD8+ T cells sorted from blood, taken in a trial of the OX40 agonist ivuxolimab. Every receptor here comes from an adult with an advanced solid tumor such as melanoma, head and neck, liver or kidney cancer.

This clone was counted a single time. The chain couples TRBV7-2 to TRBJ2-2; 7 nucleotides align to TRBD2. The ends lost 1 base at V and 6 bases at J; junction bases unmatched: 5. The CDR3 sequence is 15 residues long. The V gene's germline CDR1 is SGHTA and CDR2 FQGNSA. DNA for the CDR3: TGTGCCAGCAGCTTAGACGGGGGGTGGGCCGGGGAGCTGTTTTTT. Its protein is CASSLDGGWAGELFF. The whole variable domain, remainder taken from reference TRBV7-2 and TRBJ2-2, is GAGVSQSPSNKVTEKGKDVELRCDPISGHTALYWYRQSLGQGLEFLIYFQGNSAPDKSGLPSDRFSAERTGGSVSTLTIQRTQQEDSAVYLCASSLDGGWAGELFFGEGSRLTVL.

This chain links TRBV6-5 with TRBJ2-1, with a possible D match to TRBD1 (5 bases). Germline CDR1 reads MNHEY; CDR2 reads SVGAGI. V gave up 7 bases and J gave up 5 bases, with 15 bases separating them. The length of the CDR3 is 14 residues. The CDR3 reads CASNHQRQNNEQFF. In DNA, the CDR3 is TGTGCCAGCAACCACCAGCGACAGAACAATGAGCAGTTCTTC.

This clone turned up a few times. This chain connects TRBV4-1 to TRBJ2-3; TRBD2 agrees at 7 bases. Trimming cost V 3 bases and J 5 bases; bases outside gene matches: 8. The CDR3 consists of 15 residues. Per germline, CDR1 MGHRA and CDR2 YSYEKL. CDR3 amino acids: CASSQGLAEKDTQYF. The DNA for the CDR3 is TGCGCCAGCAGCCAGGGCCTAGCGGAGAAAGATACGCAGTATTTT.